The next 32 T cell receptor beta chains were all read from a single sample in a study of CD8+ T cells in alopecia areata (dated by TCRdb to 2016 to 2019). From alopecia areata patients, peripheral blood was collected along with lesional scalp punch biopsies. The receptor library was made with the immunoSEQ multiplex PCR assay. RNA was extracted from all samples and reverse transcribed into cDNA as template for TCR sequencing. TCRdb re-hosts the immuneACCESS table, in-frame sequences only. Its copies lack some clones; in the studies checked, an unresolved V gene accounts for under half of them, and the cause for the rest is not known. Here the sample has about 9,700 clones; approximately 65% occur a single time. Around 15% of the sample goes to the ten largest clones. The source material was skin. These receptors were taken from a human donor with alopecia areata.

This chain links TRBV10-1 with TRBJ1-6; no definite D call. The CDR3 totals 13 residues. Germline V lookup: CDR1 WNHNN, CDR2 SYGVQD (reference sequence). V lost 4 bases and J lost 10, with 11 bases in between. This CDR3 reads CASSADGRSPLHF. Written as DNA, the CDR3 is TGCGCCAGCAGTGCGGACGGTAGATCACCCCTCCACTTT.

The rearrangement uses TRBV19 and TRBJ2-1; D unresolved. This CDR3 spans 13 amino acids. Trimming removed 2 bases from V and 3 bases from J, with 5 bases in between. CDR1 and CDR2 (germline): LNHDA, SQIVND (reference sequence). CDR3 bases: TGTGCCAGTAGTATAACCCGCTACAATGAGCAGTTCTTC. Translation gives CASSITRYNEQFF.

Regarding this clone: Other nucleotide sequences in the sample specify the same CDR3. The genes are TRBV30 and TRBJ2-4; maybe TRBD1 (6 bases). The CDR3 runs to 16 residues. Germline CDR1 and CDR2: GTSNPN and SVGIG (reference sequence). Trimming left V 3 bases short and J 0 bases short, with 15 bases between. CDR3 residues: CAWRGAGALAKNIQYF. CDR3 bases: TGTGCCTGGAGGGGGGCGGGCGCCCTAGCCAAAAACATTCAGTACTTC.

This clone showed up just a few times. The gene calls are TRBV7-6 and TRBJ2-3; the D is unclear. CDR1 is SGHVS and CDR2 is FNYEAQ in the germline V gene. Trimming removed 5 bases from V and 1 base from J, with 10 bases in between. The CDR3 extends over 14 amino acids. The chain's CDR3 is CASSPPVRTDTQYF. The CDR3 coding sequence is TGTGCCAGCAGCCCCCCAGTCCGCACAGATACGCAGTATTTT.

This clone was observed a handful of times. The chain links TRBV14 to TRBJ2-2; 7 bases line up with TRBD2. The length of the CDR3 is 17 residues. Looked up from germline, CDR1 is SGHDN and CDR2 is FVKESK. The J segment lost 4 bases and the V segment lost 0 bases, leaving 8 bases of the junction unmatched. CDR3 region: CASSQDWLADGTGELFF. The DNA of the CDR3 is TGTGCCAGCAGCCAAGATTGGCTAGCGGATGGCACCGGGGAGCTGTTTTTT.

V gene TRBV20-1 combines with J gene TRBJ2-5; tentatively, D is TRBD1 or TRBD2 (6 bases each). In germline, CDR1 is DFQATT, CDR2 SNEGSKA (reference sequence). The CDR3 extends over 11 amino acids. Trimming left V 4 bases short and J 7 bases short, with 10 bases between. Written as DNA, the CDR3 is TGCAGTGCTACGGGGGCGGGGACCCAGTACTTC. This gives the protein CSATGAGTQYF.

The chain carries TRBV14 and TRBJ2-1; 7 bases are shared with TRBD2. V gave up 5 bases and J gave up 2 bases; unmatched junction bases: 6. Germline V gene data show CDR1 as SGHDN and CDR2 as FVKESK. This CDR3 has 15 residues. Here the CDR3 DNA reads TGTGCCAGCAGCGTAGCGGGCAGAACCTACAATGAGCAGTTCTTC. Translation: CASSVAGRTYNEQFF.

The chain employs TRBV5-6 and TRBJ2-2; D is tentatively TRBD1 or TRBD2 (5 bases each). This CDR3 region has 15 residues. Germline V CDR1 and CDR2: SGHDT, YYEEEE. The V gene lost 0 bases and the J gene lost 0 bases, with 6 bases spanning the gap. In DNA, the CDR3 is TGTGCCAGCAGCTTGGCGGGACCGAACACCGGGGAGCTGTTTTTT. Translated, it gives CASSLAGPNTGELFF.

There are a few counts of this clone. The rearrangement links TRBV7-6 to TRBJ2-7; D is perhaps TRBD1 (5 bases). The V end lost 1 base, the J end lost 0 bases, and 19 bases lay between the germline ends. The germline CDR1 and CDR2 sequences are SGHVS and FNYEAQ. The CDR3 length is 18 residues. CDR3 DNA sequence: TGTGCCAGCAGCTTAGTAGGGCTGACAGCCCAGAGCTCCTACGAGCAGTACTTC. Residues: CASSLVGLTAQSSYEQYF.

This clone was seen more than once but under ten times. The V and J genes are TRBV28 and TRBJ2-7, with 12 bases aligning to TRBD1. Per the germline V gene, CDR1 is MDHEN and CDR2 is SYDVKM. Losses at the gene ends were 7 bases for V and 7 bases for J; bases not matched to a gene: 8. This CDR3 contains 14 residues. CDR3 amino acids: CASKTGTGGREQYF. Written as DNA, the CDR3 is TGTGCCAGCAAAACCGGGACAGGGGGCCGAGAGCAGTACTTC.

The J gene is TRBJ1-1, the V gene TRBV19; tentative D call: TRBD1 (5 bases). The CDR3 length is 16 residues. Trimming shortened V by 5 bases and J by 4 bases, and 20 bases separated the two germline ends. Looked up from germline, CDR1 is LNHDA and CDR2 is SQIVND (reference sequence). The CDR3 protein is CASSLTGLRASTEAFF. The CDR3 region has the DNA TGTGCCAGTAGTCTTACCGGGCTCAGGGCCAGCACTGAAGCTTTCTTT.

The CDR3 reads CASSQRSRALDSPLHF. CDR3 sequence (DNA): TGTGCCAGCAGCCAGAGAAGTCGGGCCCTTGATTCACCCCTCCACTTT. The chain has TRBV4-2 and TRBJ1-6, with unresolved D. CDR3 size: 16 residues. Germline V lookup: CDR1 LGHNA, CDR2 YNFKEQ. V gave up 3 bases and J gave up 8 bases, with 17 bases separating them.

There are a few counts of this clone. The gene calls are TRBV29-1 and TRBJ2-3, with 9 bases matching TRBD2. Trimming removed 4 bases from V and 3 bases from J; junction bases left unmatched: 5. The CDR3 extends over 14 amino acids. From germline, CDR1 is SQVTM and CDR2 ANQGSEA. CDR3 sequence (DNA): TGCAGCGTTGCTGGCGGGGGGGCGACAGATACGCAGTATTTT. Its protein product is CSVAGGGATDTQYF.

The chain couples TRBV2 to TRBJ2-7, with 8 bases identical to TRBD1. CDR1 SNHLY and CDR2 FYNNEI come from the germline V gene. V shed 3 bases, J shed 2 bases, and the junction held 3 bases outside the gene matches. CDR3 size: 14 residues. CDR3: CASSDNRGAYEQYF. CDR3 coding DNA: TGTGCCAGCAGTGACAACAGGGGGGCCTACGAGCAGTACTTC.

V and J are TRBV4-1 and TRBJ2-7; 7 positions match TRBD1. This CDR3 spans 13 amino acids. V shed 4 bases and J 7 bases; nucleotides not matched to a gene: 7. CDR1 and CDR2 from the germline V gene are MGHRA and YSYEKL. The CDR3 is CASSLTGSREQYF. The CDR3 region has the DNA TGCGCCAGCAGCCTGACAGGGTCTCGGGAGCAGTACTTC.

This chain links TRBV9 with TRBJ1-3; D not resolved. Germline CDR1 is SGDLS and CDR2 is YYNGEE. This CDR3 spans 13 amino acids. Trimming shortened V by 0 bases and J by 4 bases, and 5 bases separated the two germline ends. DNA for the CDR3: TGTGCCAGCAGCGTAGAAGGGGGAAACACCATATATTTT. Amino acid sequence: CASSVEGGNTIYF.

This sequence joins TRBV5-8 and TRBJ1-2; possibly TRBD1 for D (6 bases). From germline, CDR1 is SGHTS and CDR2 YDEGEE. This CDR3 comprises 14 residues. Trimming left V 2 bases short and J 3 bases short, with 11 bases between. CDR3 in DNA: TGTGCCAGCAGCTTAAAGGACAGTTACTATGGCTACACCTTC. It yields the protein CASSLKDSYYGYTF. The full variable domain, in which reference TRBV5-8 and TRBJ1-2 provide the parts outside the CDR3, is EAGVTQSPTHLIKTRGQQATLRCSPISGHTSVYWYQQALGLGLQFLLWYDEGEERNRGNFPPRFSGRQFPNYSSELNVNALELEDSALYLCASSLKDSYYGYTFGSGTRLTVV.

This clone was seen only once. This chain uses TRBV4-1 with TRBJ2-3; D remains unclear. Deletions cut 6 bases from V and 0 bases from J, with 16 bases between. Germline V gene lookup returns CDR1 MGHRA and CDR2 YSYEKL. The CDR3 spans 16 residues. CDR3 loop: CASRGDGYFSTDTQYF. Written as DNA, the CDR3 is TGCGCCAGCAGGGGCGACGGATACTTTAGCACAGATACGCAGTATTTT.

The sample holds a few counts of this clone. The chain carries TRBV18 and TRBJ2-7; 7 bases line up with TRBD1. The CDR3 sequence is 17 residues long. Germline CDR1 is KGHSH and CDR2 is LQKENI. J was trimmed by 2 bases and V by 0 bases; bases with no gene match: 10. This chain's CDR3 is CASSPPNHRGETYEQYF. CDR3 in DNA: TGTGCCAGCTCACCACCAAATCACAGGGGCGAGACCTACGAGCAGTACTTC. The whole variable domain, remainder taken from reference TRBV18 and TRBJ2-7, is NAGVMQNPRHLVRRRGQEARLRCSPMKGHSHVYWYRQLPEEGLKFMVYLQKENIIDESGMPKERFSAEFPKEGPSILRIQQVVRGDSAAYFCASSPPNHRGETYEQYFGPGTRLTVT.

In its sample, this clone was seen a few times. The chain has TRBV5-4 and TRBJ2-7; D uncertain. The CDR3 length is 13 residues. Germline CDR1 SGHNT, CDR2 YYREEE (reference sequence). Trimming took 0 bases from V and 5 from J, leaving 9 bases between them. CDR3: CASSLVGRNEQYF. The CDR3, as DNA: TGTGCCAGCAGCTTGGTGGGTCGAAACGAGCAGTACTTC. Using reference TRBV5-4 and TRBJ2-7 for the parts outside the CDR3, the full variable domain is ETGVTQSPTHLIKTRGQQVTLRCSSQSGHNTVSWYQQALGQGPQFIFQYYREEENGRGNFPPRFSGLQFPNYSSELNVNALELDDSALYLCASSLVGRNEQYFGPGTRLTVT.

The J gene is TRBJ2-1, the V gene TRBV29-1, with 11 bases fitting TRBD2. V was pared by 4 bases and J by 9 bases, with 5 bases of the junction left unmatched. In germline, CDR1 is SQVTM, CDR2 ANQGSEA. This CDR3 is 13 amino acids long. CDR3 sequence reads: CSVVLAGVFEQFF. CDR3 sequence (DNA): TGCAGCGTTGTACTAGCGGGAGTCTTTGAGCAGTTCTTC.

This clone was observed a handful of times. This chain uses TRBV4-1 with TRBJ1-2; 7 bases match TRBD1. The CDR3 sequence is 14 residues long. CDR1 and CDR2 (germline): MGHRA, YSYEKL. The V and J ends lost 4 bases and 3 bases, in that order; junction bases with no gene match: 5. This CDR3 reads CASSRGQADYGYTF. The CDR3 DNA sequence: TGCGCCAGCAGCCGCGGACAGGCGGACTATGGCTACACCTTC.

The chain couples TRBV2 to TRBJ2-7; 7 bases align to TRBD1. This CDR3 spans 12 amino acids. Germline CDR1 SNHLY, CDR2 FYNNEI. The J segment lost 10 bases and the V segment lost 2 bases, leaving 5 bases of the junction unmatched. CDR3 protein: CASSERWDRQYF. The CDR3 DNA follows: TGTGCCAGCAGTGAACGCTGGGACAGACAGTACTTC.

The rearrangement links TRBV7-2 to TRBJ1-4; no reliable D call. Between the trimmed V and J ends, which lost 1 base and 5 bases, there was a span of 8 bases. Germline V CDR1 and CDR2: SGHTA, FQGNSA. The CDR3 runs 14 residues. The CDR3 here is CASSLEGSNEKLFF. The CDR3 DNA is TGTGCCAGCAGCTTAGAGGGCTCAAATGAAAAACTGTTTTTT.

The chain joins TRBV15 to TRBJ2-3, with a tentative D call TRBD2 (6 bases). The CDR3 runs 15 residues. V was cut by 0 bases and J by 5 bases, with 12 bases left in between. The germline V gene has CDR1 LNHNV and CDR2 YYDKDF (reference sequence). The CDR3 spells CATSRDEGAGDTQYF. As DNA, the CDR3 is TGTGCCACCAGCAGAGATGAGGGAGCGGGAGATACGCAGTATTTT.

In the case of this clone: A read error may account for a junction end that differs from germline. J is TRBJ2-1 and V is TRBV29-1; 9 nucleotides match TRBD2. Germline CDR1 and CDR2: SQVTM and ANQGSEA. CDR3 length equals 11 residues. For the CDR3, the DNA is TGCAGCGTTGATATTGAAGCGGGGGGCCTCTTC. Amino acids: CSVDIEAGGLF.

This chain uses TRBV4-2 with TRBJ2-7; 8 bases are shared with TRBD2. Trimming at V came to 3 bases and at J to 3 bases, leaving 13 bases not matched to a gene. CDR3 size: 17 residues. Germline CDR1 is LGHNA and CDR2 is YNFKEQ. The CDR3 reads CASSHRIELAASYEQYF. CDR3 DNA: TGTGCCAGCAGCCACCGTATAGAACTAGCGGCTAGCTACGAGCAGTACTTC.

The rearrangement joins TRBV7-2 to TRBJ2-1; TRBD2 matches 13 bases. V was pared by 5 bases and J by 6 bases, with 4 bases of the junction left unmatched. CDR3 length: 15 amino acids. From germline, CDR1 is SGHTA and CDR2 FQGNSA. CDR3 protein: CASSPRTSGGNEQFF. The CDR3 DNA is TGTGCCAGCAGCCCGAGGACTAGCGGGGGCAATGAGCAGTTCTTC.

The J gene is TRBJ2-3, the V gene TRBV7-9; 7 bases line up with TRBD1. The ends lost 2 bases at V and 3 bases at J; junction bases unmatched: 5. Per germline, CDR1 SEHNR and CDR2 FQNEAQ (reference sequence). This CDR3 comprises 15 residues. The CDR3 region has the DNA TGTGCCAGCAGCTTACAAGGACAGGCGACAGATACGCAGTATTTT. Translated: CASSLQGQATDTQYF. Full variable domain (missing parts from reference TRBV7-9 and TRBJ2-3): DTGVSQNPRHKITKRGQNVTFRCDPISEHNRLYWYRQTLGQGPEFLTYFQNEAQLEKSRLLSDRFSAERPKGSFSTLEIQRTEQGDSAMYLCASSLQGQATDTQYFGPGTRLTVL.

V usage is TRBV9 and J usage is TRBJ2-3, with D perhaps TRBD1 (6 bases). This CDR3 has 16 residues. The V end was cut by 7 bases, the J end by 5 bases, with 23 bases between. CDR1 is SGDLS, CDR2 YYNGEE, per germline. In DNA form, the CDR3 reads TGTGCCAGCTCTCAAACCCGAGGACAGAAATTAGATACGCAGTATTTT. It codes for CASSQTRGQKLDTQYF. Based on the CDR3 plus reference TRBV9 and TRBJ2-3, the full variable domain is DSGVTQTPKHLITATGQRVTLRCSPRSGDLSVYWYQQSLDQGLQFLIQYYNGEERAKGNILERFSAQQFPDLHSELNLSSLELGDSALYFCASSQTRGQKLDTQYFGPGTRLTVL.

The chain recombines TRBV7-2 with TRBJ1-1; 12 nucleotides align to TRBD1. Germline CDR1 SGHTA, CDR2 FQGNSA. Trimming cost V 6 bases and J 7 bases; bases outside gene matches: 9. This CDR3 comprises 15 residues. This CDR3 is CASRQGQGARGEAFF. CDR3 sequence (DNA): TGTGCCAGCAGACAGGGACAGGGGGCGCGAGGTGAAGCTTTCTTT.

This clone appeared a few times. The chain couples TRBV27 to TRBJ1-1; 8 positions match TRBD1. This CDR3 region has 14 residues. CDR1 and CDR2 from the germline V gene are MNHEY and SMNVEV (reference sequence). The V gene end was trimmed by 5 bases and the J gene end by 7 bases; junction bases not matched to a gene: 9. CDR3 in amino acids: CASSIRTGRGEAFF. The CDR3 nucleotides are TGTGCCAGCAGTATACGGACAGGGCGCGGTGAAGCTTTCTTT.